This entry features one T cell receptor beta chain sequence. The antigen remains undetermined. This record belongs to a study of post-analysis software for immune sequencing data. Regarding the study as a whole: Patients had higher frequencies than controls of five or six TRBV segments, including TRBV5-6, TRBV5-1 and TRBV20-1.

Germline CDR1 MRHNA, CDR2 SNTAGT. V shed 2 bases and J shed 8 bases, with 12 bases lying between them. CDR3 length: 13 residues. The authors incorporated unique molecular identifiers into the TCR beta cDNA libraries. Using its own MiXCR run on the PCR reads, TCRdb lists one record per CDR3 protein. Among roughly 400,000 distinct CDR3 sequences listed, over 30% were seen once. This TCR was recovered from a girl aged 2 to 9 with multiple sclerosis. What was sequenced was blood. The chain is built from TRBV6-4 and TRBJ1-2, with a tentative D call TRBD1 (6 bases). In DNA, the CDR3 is TGTGCCAGCAGTGACAACAGGGCGGGAGGCTACACCTTC. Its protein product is CASSDNRAGGYTF.